This TCR beta chain stems from a study of read filtering for tumor transcriptome and immune sequencing. Study-level background: Among patients, 17 to 20 were male and more than 13 female, aged roughly 40 to 90 (mean about 69). The study's findings and limits: In IR-seq, single-read clonotypes were about 80% of clonotypes but approximately 3.5% of reads. The CD138-negative fraction was mixed bone marrow immune cells, not pure T cells.

This clonotype appeared many times. The antigen remains unidentified. Germline-derived CDR1 and CDR2 are LNHDA and SQIVND (reference sequence). V lost 6 bases to trimming and J lost 5 bases, with 20 bases between them. The CDR3 totals 16 residues. The library was built from about 0.4 ug RNA with molecular barcoded adaptors for alpha/delta and beta/gamma chains. TCRdb independently ran MiXCR on the reads; one entry per CDR3 protein. The table has approximately 25,000 distinct CDR3 sequences, under 15% seen once; the top ten hold about 45%. The specimen sequenced was a population of CD138-negative cells sorted from bone marrow. The sequence was obtained from a donor at least 40 years old with multiple myeloma. The chain joins TRBV19 to TRBJ2-1; D not resolved. The CDR3 DNA reads TGTGCCAGTAGGCGGCCGGGCTCTACTTATGACAATGAGCAGTTCTTC. This codes for CASRRPGSTYDNEQFF. Drawing the rest from reference TRBV19 and TRBJ2-1, the complete variable domain is DGGITQSPKYLFRKEGQNVTLSCEQNLNHDAMYWYRQDPGQGLRLIYYSQIVNDFQKGDIAEGYSVSREKKESFPLTVTSAQKNPTAFYLCASRRPGSTYDNEQFFGPGTRLTVL.